This T cell receptor (beta chain) appears in the sequencing data of a study of cytotoxic CD8 clonotypes in ibrutinib-treated CLL. Turning to the study itself: Productive templates averaged 255,043 per sample, and productive rearrangements around 92,000.

Germline V gives CDR1 MGHRA, CDR2 YSYEKL. The CDR3 runs 14 residues. Deletions cut 5 bases from V and 3 bases from J, with 14 bases between. The table came from immunoSEQ multiplex PCR; TCRdb's copy has only in-frame clones and leaves some out. The table records about 200,000 clones, approximately 79% of them present only once. Notes on the study in general: Ibrutinib response saw clonality rise, and progression saw it return toward baseline.

A single count supports this clone. Its antigen remains unidentified. The genes are TRBV4-1 and TRBJ2-7, with D perhaps TRBD1 (5 bases). The specimen was PBMCs, collected after 12 months of ibrutinib treatment. This TCR derives from a human donor with chronic lymphocytic leukemia. The CDR3 protein is CASSESQGLYEQYF. DNA of the CDR3: TGCGCCAGCAGCGAAAGCCAGGGCCTCTACGAGCAGTACTTC.